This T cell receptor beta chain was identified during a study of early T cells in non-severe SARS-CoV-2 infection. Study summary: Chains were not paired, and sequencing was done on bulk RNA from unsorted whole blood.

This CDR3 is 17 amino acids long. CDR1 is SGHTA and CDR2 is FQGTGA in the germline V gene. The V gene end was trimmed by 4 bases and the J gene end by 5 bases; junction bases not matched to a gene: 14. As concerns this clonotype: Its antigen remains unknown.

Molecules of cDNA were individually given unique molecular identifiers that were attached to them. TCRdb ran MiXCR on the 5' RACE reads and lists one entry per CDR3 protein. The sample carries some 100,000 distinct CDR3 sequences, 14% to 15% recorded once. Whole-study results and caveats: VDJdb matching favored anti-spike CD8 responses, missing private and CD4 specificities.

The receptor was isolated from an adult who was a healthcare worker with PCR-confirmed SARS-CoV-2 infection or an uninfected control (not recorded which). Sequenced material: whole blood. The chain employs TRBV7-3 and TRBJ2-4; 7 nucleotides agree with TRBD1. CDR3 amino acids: CASSSGEGAGEENIQYF. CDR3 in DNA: TGTGCCAGCAGCTCCGGCGAGGGGGCGGGTGAGGAAAACATTCAGTACTTC.